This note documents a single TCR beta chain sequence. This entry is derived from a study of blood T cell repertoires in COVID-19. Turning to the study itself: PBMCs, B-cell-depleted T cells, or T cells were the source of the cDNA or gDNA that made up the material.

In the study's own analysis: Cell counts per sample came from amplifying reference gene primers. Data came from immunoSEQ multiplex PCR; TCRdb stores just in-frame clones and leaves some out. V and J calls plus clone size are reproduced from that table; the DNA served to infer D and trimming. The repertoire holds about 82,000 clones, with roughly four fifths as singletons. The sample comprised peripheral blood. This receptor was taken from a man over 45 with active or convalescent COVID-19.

The CDR3 sequence is CATSSLDRASTDTQYF. The DNA of the CDR3 is TGTGCCACCAGCAGCCTGGACAGGGCTAGCACAGATACGCAGTATTTT. This chain uses TRBV15 with TRBJ2-3, with TRBD1 matching 8 bases. This CDR3 comprises 16 residues. With 3 bases clipped from V and 0 bases from J, the junction kept 5 bases outside the gene matches. From germline, CDR1 is LNHNV and CDR2 YYDKDF (reference sequence).